This T cell receptor (beta chain) comes out of a study of beta chain features in type 1 diabetes. General study results and limits: Cells that show high TCR expression could be over-represented by cDNA sequencing. The naive, central memory and Treg TCRB repertoires looked more alike in patients than they did in healthy donors. TCRB CDR3s from Type 1 diabetes patients were moderately but significantly shorter in all four CD4+ subsets.

Remarks on this clone: Its antigen is currently unknown. The sample carries other DNA sequences with the same CDR3.

Each donor gave one heparinised blood draw averaging around 120 mL. Sequenced material consisted of expressed TCRB transcripts (all of the isolated RNA was reverse transcribed). Sequenced by immunoSEQ multiplex PCR; TCRdb stores in-frame clones only, minus some. The sample has about 360,000 clones, around 13% seen once. This receptor was identified in a woman aged 18 to 35 with type 1 diabetes. The specimen was naive CD4+ T cells from blood.

CDR3 in amino acids: CASSLRTGNTGELFF. In DNA, the CDR3 is TGTGCCAGCAGCCTTCGGACAGGCAACACCGGGGAGCTGTTTTTT. The rearrangement uses TRBV9 and TRBJ2-2; 7 nucleotides match TRBD1. Germline lookup yields CDR1 SGDLS and CDR2 YYNGEE. The CDR3 is 15 residues long. J gave up 2 bases and V 4 bases, and 5 bases lay outside the gene matches.